This is a list of T cell receptor beta chains from one sample in a study of CD8 T cells in Susac syndrome. TCRdb itself ran the immunoSEQ multiplex PCR reads through MiXCR, one entry per CDR3 protein. The sample lists 150,000 to 200,000 distinct CDR3 sequences, roughly 94% occurring once. Sequencing input: CD4+ T cells from PBMCs. All receptors come from a human donor with Susac syndrome. CDR3s include the opening cysteine and the closing phenylalanine or tryptophan. Fields, in order: J gene, clone size, V gene, D gene, CDR3 protein, CDR3 DNA. A D gene is named only where the DNA matches it firmly. A clone size is listed for some rows: how often the clone was seen (once, few, many), or a class if it is expanded.

j_call: TRBJ2-5
clone_size: .
v_call: TRBV12-3/TRBV12-4
d_call: TRBD2
cdr3_aa: CASSPGSGFQETQYF
cdr3_nt: TGTGCCAGCAGCCCCGGTAGCGGGTTCCAAGAGACCCAGTACTTC

j_call: TRBJ2-1
clone_size: .
v_call: TRBV28
d_call: TRBD2
cdr3_aa: CASSSLAGVSYNEQFF
cdr3_nt: TGTGCCAGCAGTTCGTTAGCGGGTGTCTCCTACAATGAGCAGTTCTTC

j_call: TRBJ2-2
clone_size: .
v_call: TRBV20-1
d_call: TRBD2
cdr3_aa: CSASLAGGALNTGELFF
cdr3_nt: TGCAGTGCTAGCCTAGCGGGGGGCGCGTTGAACACCGGGGAGCTGTTTTTT

j_call: TRBJ2-5
clone_size: .
v_call: TRBV6-6
d_call: .
cdr3_aa: CASSYSLANQETQYF
cdr3_nt: TGTGCCAGCAGTTACTCACTAGCTAACCAAGAGACCCAGTACTTC

j_call: TRBJ2-1
clone_size: few
v_call: TRBV4-3
d_call: TRBD2
cdr3_aa: CASSRHPSGHYNEQFF
cdr3_nt: TGCGCCAGCAGCCGCCACCCTAGCGGACACTACAATGAGCAGTTCTTC

j_call: TRBJ1-3
clone_size: .
v_call: TRBV5-1
d_call: .
cdr3_aa: CASSLSGNSGNTIYF
cdr3_nt: TGCGCCAGCAGCTTGAGCGGGAACTCTGGAAACACCATATATTTT

j_call: TRBJ2-2
clone_size: .
v_call: TRBV3-1
d_call: .
cdr3_aa: CASTQTEPNTGELFF
cdr3_nt: TGTGCCAGCACCCAGACAGAGCCAAACACCGGGGAGCTGTTTTTT

j_call: TRBJ2-7
clone_size: .
v_call: TRBV6-2/TRBV6-3
d_call: TRBD2
cdr3_aa: CASSQRAGGPGEQYF
cdr3_nt: TGTGCCAGCAGCCAAAGAGCGGGAGGGCCGGGTGAGCAGTACTTC

j_call: TRBJ2-1
clone_size: few
v_call: TRBV28
d_call: TRBD1
cdr3_aa: CASSLPGTGGNEQFF
cdr3_nt: TGTGCCAGCAGTCTCCCCGGGACAGGGGGCAATGAGCAGTTCTTC

j_call: TRBJ2-1
clone_size: once
v_call: TRBV12-3/TRBV12-4
d_call: .
cdr3_aa: CASSFASANEQFF
cdr3_nt: TGTGCCAGCAGTTTCGCTAGCGCGAATGAGCAGTTCTTC

j_call: TRBJ2-3
clone_size: .
v_call: TRBV28
d_call: TRBD2
cdr3_aa: CASSLRRLAGGFYTQYF
cdr3_nt: TGTGCCAGCAGTTTACGTCGCCTAGCGGGAGGGTTTTATACGCAGTATTTT

j_call: TRBJ1-2
clone_size: .
v_call: TRBV4-2
d_call: TRBD1
cdr3_aa: CASSQGIGTGLAGYTF
cdr3_nt: TGTGCCAGCAGCCAAGGGATTGGGACAGGGTTGGCTGGCTACACCTTC

j_call: TRBJ1-1
clone_size: .
v_call: TRBV12-2
d_call: .
cdr3_aa: CASRSPNRRLNTEAFF
cdr3_nt: TGTGCAAGTCGCTCCCCAAACAGGCGTCTGAACACTGAAGCTTTCTTT

j_call: TRBJ2-1
clone_size: .
v_call: TRBV29-1
d_call: .
cdr3_aa: CSVEEAGGVNEQFF
cdr3_nt: TGCAGCGTTGAGGAGGCAGGTGGGGTCAATGAGCAGTTCTTC

j_call: TRBJ2-7
clone_size: .
v_call: TRBV5-1
d_call: .
cdr3_aa: CASSLELGTDEQYF
cdr3_nt: TGCGCCAGCAGCTTGGAGTTAGGGACTGACGAGCAGTACTTC

j_call: TRBJ2-1
clone_size: .
v_call: TRBV11-3
d_call: .
cdr3_aa: CASSLEPVGASEQFF
cdr3_nt: TGTGCCAGCAGCTTAGAACCGGTAGGGGCGAGTGAGCAGTTCTTC